Listed here is a single T cell receptor (beta chain). J gave up 5 bases and V 9 bases, and 11 bases lay outside the gene matches. Germline V gene lookup returns CDR1 SNHLY and CDR2 FYNNEI. The CDR3 has 15 amino acids. The entry originates in a study of blood T cell repertoires in COVID-19. Study summary: Specimens from acute and convalescent COVID-19 originated in the United States, Italy and Spain. Sources were T cells, B-cell-depleted T cells, or PBMCs; the material itself was cDNA or gDNA.

Original analysis: Estimation of nucleated cell counts relied on the amplification of reference gene primers. TCRdb's copy holds only in-frame clones and misses some; the assay was immunoSEQ multiplex PCR. V, J and clone size are those of that table, while D and trimming were read from the DNA. The table lists hundreds of thousands of clones, more than 85% of them singletons. The chain links TRBV2 to TRBJ2-2; 8 nucleotides match TRBD1. Source material: peripheral blood. The receptor's source is a woman in her 30s with acute or convalescent COVID-19. The CDR3, as DNA: TGTGCCAGTACCCAAGACAGGGGTAGTACCGGGGAGCTGTTTTTT. This encodes CASTQDRGSTGELFF.